This T cell receptor (beta chain) was retrieved from a study of cytomegalovirus exposure and HLA in healthy donors. Findings and limits, study-wide: The tendency of first-cohort TCR clusters to co-occur in the 120 or so validation repertoires emerged from a later analysis.

On this clone: Its antigen remains unknown.

This CDR3 comprises 12 residues. The germline V gene encodes CDR1 LNHDA and CDR2 SQIVND (reference sequence). Trimming took 5 bases from V and 7 from J; bases not matched to a gene: 1. Assay: immunoSEQ multiplex PCR; the TCRdb copy retains only in-frame clones and omits some. Among 200,000 or so clones listed, roughly 84% were seen once. Sequencing input: PBMCs. The chain recombines TRBV19 with TRBJ2-1, with TRBD1 matching 8 bases. The clonotype comes from a woman aged 25 to 39 in good health and CMV-seropositive. The CDR3 bases are TGTGCCAGTAGTTACAGGGGGAATGAGCAGTTCTTC. Translation gives CASSYRGNEQFF.